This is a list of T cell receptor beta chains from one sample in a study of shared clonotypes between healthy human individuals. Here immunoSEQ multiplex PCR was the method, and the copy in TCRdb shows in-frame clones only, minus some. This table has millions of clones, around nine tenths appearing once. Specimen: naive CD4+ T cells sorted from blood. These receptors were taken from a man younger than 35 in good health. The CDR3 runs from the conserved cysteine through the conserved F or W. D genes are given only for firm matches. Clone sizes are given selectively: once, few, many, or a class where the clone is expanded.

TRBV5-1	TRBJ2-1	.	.	CASSGPTALGGDYYNEQFF	TGCGCCAGCAGCGGACCCACAGCCCTTGGAGGGGATTACTACAATGAGCAGTTCTTC
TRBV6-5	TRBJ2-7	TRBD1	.	CASSYAGQGVYEQYF	TGTGCCAGCAGTTATGCGGGACAGGGGGTGTACGAGCAGTACTTC
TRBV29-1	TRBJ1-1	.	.	CSVGTSNTEAFF	TGCAGCGTCGGGACGTCCAACACTGAAGCTTTCTTT
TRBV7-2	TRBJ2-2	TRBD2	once	CASSLAPSGRDTGELFF	TGTGCCAGCAGCTTAGCCCCTAGCGGGAGGGACACCGGGGAGCTGTTTTTT
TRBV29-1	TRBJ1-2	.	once	CSVPPQGLNYGYTF	TGCAGCGTCCCCCCCCAGGGGCTTAACTATGGCTACACCTTC
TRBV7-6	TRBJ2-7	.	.	CASSLDLSYEQYF	TGTGCCAGCAGCTTGGACCTGAGTTACGAGCAGTACTTC
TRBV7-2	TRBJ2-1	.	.	CASSLGTSGRDVNEQFF	TGTGCCAGCAGCTTAGGTACCTCGGGACGGGATGTCAATGAGCAGTTCTTC
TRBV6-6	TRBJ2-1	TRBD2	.	CASSYSLAGGDEQFF	TGTGCCAGCAGTTACTCGCTAGCGGGAGGGGATGAGCAGTTCTTC
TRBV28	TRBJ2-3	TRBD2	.	CASSDSGGATDTQYF	TGTGCCAGCAGTGACAGCGGGGGGGCAACAGATACGCAGTATTTT
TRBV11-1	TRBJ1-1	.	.	CASSRQPNTEAFF	TGTGCCAGCAGCCGGCAGCCGAACACTGAAGCTTTCTTT
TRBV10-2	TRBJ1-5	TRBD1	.	CASSGGQGVHQPQHF	TGCGCCAGCAGTGGGGGACAGGGGGTCCACCAGCCCCAGCATTTT
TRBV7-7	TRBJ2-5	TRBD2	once	CASSFSGGFQETQYF	TGTGCTAGCAGCTTCAGCGGGGGGTTCCAAGAGACCCAGTACTTC
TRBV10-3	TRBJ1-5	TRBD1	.	CAISGGQNSNQPQHF	TGTGCCATCAGCGGGGGACAGAATAGCAATCAGCCCCAGCATTTT
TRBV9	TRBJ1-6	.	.	CASSVGRQGNSPLHF	TGTGCCAGCAGCGTAGGCCGCCAGGGGAATTCACCCCTCCACTTT
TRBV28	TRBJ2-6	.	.	CASSFGYSGANVLTF	TGTGCCAGCAGTTTTGGATACTCTGGGGCCAACGTCCTGACTTTC
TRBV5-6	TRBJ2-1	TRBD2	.	CASSAGLAGGEYEQFF	TGTGCCAGCAGCGCCGGACTAGCGGGAGGAGAATATGAGCAGTTCTTC
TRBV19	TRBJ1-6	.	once	CASSTASWLQGSSPLHF	TGTGCCAGTAGTACTGCGTCTTGGTTACAGGGAAGTTCACCCCTCCACTTT
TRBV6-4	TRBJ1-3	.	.	CASRGDRSSGNTIYF	TGTGCCAGCAGGGGGGACCGGAGCTCTGGAAACACCATATATTTT
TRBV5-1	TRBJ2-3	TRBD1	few	CASSPGQGGTDTQYF	TGCGCCAGCAGCCCGGGACAGGGAGGCACAGATACGCAGTATTTT
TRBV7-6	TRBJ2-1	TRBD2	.	CASSLKTSGAFGEQFF	TGTGCCAGCAGCTTGAAGACTAGCGGGGCCTTTGGTGAGCAGTTCTTC
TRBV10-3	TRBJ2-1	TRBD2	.	CATGSGTSGYNEQFF	TGTGCCACAGGGTCCGGGACTAGCGGATACAATGAGCAGTTCTTC
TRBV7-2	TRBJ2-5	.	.	CASSSNLGPQETQYF	TGTGCCAGCAGCTCCAACCTCGGACCCCAAGAGACCCAGTACTTC
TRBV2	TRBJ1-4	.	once	CASSAQAEKLFF	TGTGCCAGCAGTGCCCAGGCTGAAAAACTGTTTTTT
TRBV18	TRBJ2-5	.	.	CASSPISSGRETQYF	TGTGCCAGCTCACCCATCTCTTCGGGGCGGGAGACCCAGTACTTC
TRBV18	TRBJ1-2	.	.	CASSPNPEGRGYTF	TGTGCCAGCTCACCTAACCCGGAGGGTCGTGGCTACACCTTC
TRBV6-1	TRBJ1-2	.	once	CASRSGIGYGYTF	TGTGCCAGCAGATCAGGGATCGGGTATGGCTACACCTTC
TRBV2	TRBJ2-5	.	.	CASNQDTETQYF	TGTGCCAGCAACCAAGATACAGAGACCCAGTACTTC
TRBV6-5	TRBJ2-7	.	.	CASSSRQALPYEQYF	TGTGCCAGCAGTTCGCGGCAGGCTCTCCCCTACGAGCAGTACTTC
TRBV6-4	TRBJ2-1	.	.	CASSVHHLNIYNEQFF	TGTGCCAGCAGTGTTCATCATCTAAACATCTACAATGAGCAGTTCTTC
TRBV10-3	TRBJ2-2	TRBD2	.	CAISDLAGVNTGELFF	TGTGCCATCAGTGATCTAGCGGGAGTGAACACCGGGGAGCTGTTTTTT
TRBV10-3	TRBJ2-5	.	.	CAISELPPGLPGETQYF	TGTGCCATCAGTGAATTACCACCGGGACTCCCTGGGGAGACCCAGTACTTC
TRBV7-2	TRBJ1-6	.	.	CASSPRQGSSPLHF	TGTGCCAGCAGCCCTCGGCAGGGTAGTTCACCCCTCCACTTT
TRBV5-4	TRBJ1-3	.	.	CASSVGQRTDSGNTIYF	TGTGCCAGCAGCGTGGGACAAAGGACAGACTCTGGAAACACCATATATTTT
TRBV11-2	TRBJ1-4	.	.	CASSLEGATNEKLFF	TGTGCCAGCAGCTTAGAGGGGGCAACTAATGAAAAACTGTTTTTT
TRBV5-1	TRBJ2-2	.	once	CASSPGVEQVTGELFF	TGCGCCAGCAGCCCCGGGGTTGAGCAGGTCACCGGGGAGCTGTTTTTT
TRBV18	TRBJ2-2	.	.	CASSPIAQTTGELFF	TGTGCCAGCTCACCTATTGCCCAGACCACCGGGGAGCTGTTTTTT
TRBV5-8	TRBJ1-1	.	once	CASKRAFTEAFF	TGTGCCTCAAAAAGGGCATTCACTGAAGCTTTCTTT
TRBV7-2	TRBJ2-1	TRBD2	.	CASSLSGGSYNEQFF	TGTGCCAGCAGTCTTTCGGGGGGGTCCTACAATGAGCAGTTCTTC
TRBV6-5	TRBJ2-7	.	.	CASKRDNTYEQYF	TGTGCCAGCAAGAGGGACAACACCTACGAGCAGTACTTC
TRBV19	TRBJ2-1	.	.	CASSPRAGNEQFF	TGTGCCAGTAGTCCCCGAGCCGGCAATGAGCAGTTCTTC
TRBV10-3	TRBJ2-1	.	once	CAISSTADYNEQFF	TGTGCCATCAGCTCGACGGCAGACTACAATGAGCAGTTCTTC
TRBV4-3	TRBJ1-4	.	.	CASSQDLRDPGEKLFF	TGCGCCAGCAGCCAAGATCTTAGGGATCCAGGGGAAAAACTGTTTTTT
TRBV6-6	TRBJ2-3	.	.	CASSYGTKAADTQYF	TGTGCCAGCAGCTACGGGACCAAAGCAGCAGATACGCAGTATTTT
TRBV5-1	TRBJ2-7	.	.	CASSLGGSASSYEQYF	TGCGCCAGCAGCTTGGGGGGCAGCGCGAGCTCCTACGAGCAGTACTTC
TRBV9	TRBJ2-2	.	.	CASSVEAPQTGELFF	TGTGCCAGCAGCGTAGAGGCGCCTCAAACCGGGGAGCTGTTTTTT
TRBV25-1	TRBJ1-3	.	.	CASSESPVRGNTIYF	TGTGCCAGCAGTGAATCCCCCGTGAGGGGAAACACCATATATTTT
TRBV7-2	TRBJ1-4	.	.	CASSFGGWEEKLFF	TGTGCCAGCAGCTTTGGCGGGTGGGAAGAAAAACTGTTTTTT
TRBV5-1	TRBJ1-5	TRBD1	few	CASSTTGGGQPQHF	TGCGCCAGCAGCACGACAGGGGGCGGTCAGCCCCAGCATTTT
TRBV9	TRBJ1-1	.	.	CASSVSWEAEKAFF	TGTGCCAGCAGCGTAAGCTGGGAAGCAGAGAAAGCTTTCTTT
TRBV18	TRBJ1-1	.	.	CASSPPGATEAFF	TGTGCCAGCTCACCACCTGGGGCCACTGAAGCTTTCTTT
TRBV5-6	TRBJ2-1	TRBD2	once	CASSSGTSGYNEQFF	TGTGCCAGCAGCTCCGGGACTAGCGGTTACAATGAGCAGTTCTTC